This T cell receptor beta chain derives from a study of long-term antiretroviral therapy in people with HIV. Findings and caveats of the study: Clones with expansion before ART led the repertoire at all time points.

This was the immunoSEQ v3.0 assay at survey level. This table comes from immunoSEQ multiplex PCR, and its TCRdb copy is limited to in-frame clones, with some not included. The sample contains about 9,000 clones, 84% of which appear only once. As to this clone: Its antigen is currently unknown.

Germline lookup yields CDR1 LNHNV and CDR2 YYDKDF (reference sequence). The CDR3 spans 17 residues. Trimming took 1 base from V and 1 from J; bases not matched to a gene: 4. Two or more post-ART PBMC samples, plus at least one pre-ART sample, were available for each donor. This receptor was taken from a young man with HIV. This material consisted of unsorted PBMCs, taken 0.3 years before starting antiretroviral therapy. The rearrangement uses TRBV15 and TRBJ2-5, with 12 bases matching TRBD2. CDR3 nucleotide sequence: TGTGCCACCAGCAGAGGACTAGCGGGAGTTTCCCAAGAGACCCAGTACTTC. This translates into CATSRGLAGVSQETQYF.